This T cell receptor beta chain came from a study of T cell responses to AZD1222 COVID-19 vaccine. Some clones are missing from TCRdb's copy, which holds only in-frame ones; the method was immunoSEQ multiplex PCR. The sample yields approximately 100,000 clones, around nine tenths seen once. Study conclusions and caveats: With dominance at 160-218 and 743-854, vaccine-associated CD4 TCRs spanned spike.

This clone has a single count. Antigen: not known. Between the trimmed V and J ends, which lost 0 bases and 4 bases, there was a span of 14 bases. The CDR3 runs to 16 residues. The V gene's germline CDR1 is SGHRS and CDR2 YFSETQ. The specimen comprised peripheral blood, sampled on day 0 of AZD1222 vaccination. The receptor was isolated from an adult in good health. The chain uses TRBV5-1 and TRBJ2-1; the D is unclear. The CDR3 sequence: CASSLEAVIGYNEQFF. DNA of the CDR3: TGCGCCAGCAGCTTGGAGGCAGTCATAGGTTACAATGAGCAGTTCTTC.